In its sample, the clone carrying this T cell receptor (beta chain) was seen many times. These data belong to a study of CD8 T cells in ankylosing spondylitis. Germline V lookup: CDR1 PRHDT, CDR2 FYEKMQ (reference sequence). V was shortened by 5 bases and J by 4 bases, with 14 bases between the two germline ends. This CDR3 spans 14 amino acids. TCRdb itself ran the 5' RACE reads through MiXCR, one entry per CDR3 protein. The data hold about 250,000 distinct CDR3 sequences, with less than 9.5% observed a single time. The sequenced sample consisted of blood, either unsorted or a sorted T cell fraction (not recorded which). This TCR came from a female donor with ankylosing spondylitis or in good health (not recorded which). The V call is TRBV13, the J call TRBJ1-2; D possibly corresponds to TRBD1 (5 bases). The CDR3 bases are TGTGCCAGCAGCATCCGGGACGGATCCTATGGCTACACCTTC. It specifies CASSIRDGSYGYTF.